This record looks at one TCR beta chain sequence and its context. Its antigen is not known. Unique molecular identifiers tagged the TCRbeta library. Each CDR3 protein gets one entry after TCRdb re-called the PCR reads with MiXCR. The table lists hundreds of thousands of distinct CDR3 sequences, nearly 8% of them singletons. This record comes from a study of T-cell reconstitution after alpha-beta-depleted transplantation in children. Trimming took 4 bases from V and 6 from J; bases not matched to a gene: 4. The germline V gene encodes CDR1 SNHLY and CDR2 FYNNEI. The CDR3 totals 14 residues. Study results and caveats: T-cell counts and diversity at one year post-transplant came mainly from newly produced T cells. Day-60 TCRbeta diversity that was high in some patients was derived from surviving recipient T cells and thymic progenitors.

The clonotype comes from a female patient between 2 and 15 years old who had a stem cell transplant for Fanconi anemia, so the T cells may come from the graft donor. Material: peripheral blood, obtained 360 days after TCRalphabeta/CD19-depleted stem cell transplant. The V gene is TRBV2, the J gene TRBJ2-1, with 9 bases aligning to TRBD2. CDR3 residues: CASSGLAGFNEQFF. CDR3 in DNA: TGTGCCAGCAGTGGCCTAGCGGGGTTCAATGAGCAGTTCTTC.